This entry lists 26 T cell receptor beta chains sequenced from one sample in a study of shared clonotypes between healthy human individuals. CD8 cells classed as naive were CD45RO-negative and positively selected for CCR7, excluding terminally differentiated effector memory CD45RA+ cells. TCRdb's copy holds only in-frame clones and misses some; the assay was immunoSEQ multiplex PCR. The data contain around 610,000 clones, around 96% of them singletons. The sequenced sample consisted of naive CD8+ T cells sorted from blood. Source of these receptors: a woman in her twenties or thirties in good health.

This chain uses TRBV5-1 with TRBJ2-7; 7 bases align to TRBD2. The CDR3 has 16 amino acids. Germline values: CDR1 SGHRS, CDR2 YFSETQ. V lost 0 bases, J lost 3 bases, and 9 bases stayed unmatched. The CDR3 coding sequence is TGCGCCAGCAGCTTGGCTTCCAGCGGGAAGGTCTACGAGCAGTACTTC. Protein: CASSLASSGKVYEQYF.

The chain carries TRBV28 and TRBJ1-5; D may be TRBD1 (6 bases). Germline loops: CDR1 MDHEN, CDR2 SYDVKM. CDR3 size: 14 residues. Trimming shortened V by 8 bases and J by 1 base, and 12 bases separated the two germline ends. The CDR3 DNA reads TGTGCCAGCCAAAGGGGGTACAGCAATCAGCCCCAGCATTTT. This translates into CASQRGYSNQPQHF.

This clone was detected once. The J gene is TRBJ2-7, the V gene TRBV5-6; D might be TRBD2 (6 bases). The CDR3 totals 16 residues. The germline gives CDR1 SGHDT, CDR2 YYEEEE. Trimming pared 0 bases from V and 4 bases from J, leaving 17 bases between. The CDR3 nucleotides read TGTGCCAGCAGCTTGGCGAGTACTAGCTGGCATTACGAGCAGTACTTC. It codes for CASSLASTSWHYEQYF.

This clone was counted a single time. The V and J genes are TRBV5-4 and TRBJ2-1; D call uncertain. Germline loops: CDR1 SGHNT, CDR2 YYREEE (reference sequence). V gave up 4 bases and J gave up 5 bases, with 4 bases separating them. The CDR3 spans 11 residues. CDR3: CASSHNNEQFF. The CDR3 coding sequence is TGTGCCAGCAGCCACAACAATGAGCAGTTCTTC. Full variable domain (outside the CDR3, taken from reference TRBV5-4 and TRBJ2-1): ETGVTQSPTHLIKTRGQQVTLRCSSQSGHNTVSWYQQALGQGPQFIFQYYREEENGRGNFPPRFSGLQFPNYSSELNVNALELDDSALYLCASSHNNEQFFGPGTRLTVL.

CDR3 bases: TGTGCCAGCAGCTCCGGCCAAGTAGGGCCCACCACAGATACGCAGTATTTT. Amino acid sequence: CASSSGQVGPTTDTQYF. J is TRBJ2-3 and V is TRBV7-8; D is undetermined. Trimming stripped 4 bases from V and 2 bases from J, with 19 bases between. CDR1 SGHVS and CDR2 FQNEAQ come from the germline V gene. This CDR3 has 17 amino acids.

V and J are TRBV27 and TRBJ2-7, with 7 nucleotides matching TRBD1. The CDR3 sequence is 12 residues long. The trim removed 6 bases at V and 5 bases at J, leaving 4 bases unmatched. Looked up from germline, CDR1 is MNHEY and CDR2 is SMNVEV (reference sequence). Written as DNA, the CDR3 is TGTGCCAGCAGCCAAACAGGGGACGAGCAGTACTTC. It is translated as CASSQTGDEQYF.

The V and J genes are TRBV5-1 and TRBJ2-2; 8 nucleotides agree with TRBD1. The CDR3 is 15 residues long. After removal of 3 bases from V and 5 bases from J, the junction contained 6 bases not matched to a gene. Germline V gives CDR1 SGHRS, CDR2 YFSETQ. The CDR3 is CASSYGQGETGELFF. DNA of the CDR3: TGCGCCAGCAGCTATGGACAGGGTGAGACCGGGGAGCTGTTTTTT.

V usage is TRBV28 and J usage is TRBJ1-2; tentative D call: TRBD1 (6 bases). This CDR3 has 14 amino acids. Per germline, CDR1 MDHEN and CDR2 SYDVKM. Trimming pared 3 bases from V and 7 bases from J, leaving 15 bases between. CDR3 coding DNA: TGTGCCAGCAGTTTCTCGGGGGCAATCGGTGGCTACACCTTC. It specifies CASSFSGAIGGYTF.

This clone was found once. The J gene is TRBJ2-1, the V gene TRBV7-9, with D possibly being TRBD2 (5 bases). The CDR3 loop spans 15 amino acids. Trimming cost V 6 bases and J 4 bases, with 16 bases left between them. Germline-derived CDR1 and CDR2 are SEHNR and FQNEAQ (reference sequence). The CDR3 region has the DNA TGTGCCAGCAGTCCCCCGGGGTCAATGTACAATGAGCAGTTCTTC. This encodes CASSPPGSMYNEQFF.

The rearrangement links TRBV6-5 to TRBJ2-1, with D perhaps matching TRBD1 or TRBD2 (5 bases each). V gave up 1 base and J gave up 8 bases, with 12 bases separating them. Looked up from germline, CDR1 is MNHEY and CDR2 is SVGAGI. The CDR3 runs 14 residues. CDR3 DNA: TGTGCCAGCAGTTACTGGGGACCAGGTTATGAGCAGTTCTTC. Translated: CASSYWGPGYEQFF.

The chain carries TRBV6-5 and TRBJ2-1; D ambiguous. CDR1 is MNHEY, CDR2 SVGAGI, per germline. This CDR3 has 16 residues. Trimming shortened V by 4 bases and J by 0 bases, and 13 bases separated the two germline ends. The CDR3 is CASSLIGQSSYNEQFF. In nucleotides, the CDR3 is TGTGCCAGCAGTTTGATAGGTCAGAGCTCCTACAATGAGCAGTTCTTC.

The V gene is TRBV9, the J gene TRBJ2-1; D is tentatively TRBD1 or TRBD2 (6 bases each). CDR1 and CDR2 from the germline V gene are SGDLS and YYNGEE. The CDR3 is made up of 15 amino acids. Trimming took 0 bases from V and 3 from J, leaving 10 bases between them. CDR3 sequence (DNA): TGTGCCAGCAGCGTAGGAGAGGGGGGCTACAATGAGCAGTTCTTC. It yields the protein CASSVGEGGYNEQFF.

J is TRBJ2-7 and V is TRBV7-9, with 10 bases matching TRBD1. The CDR3 runs to 14 residues. Looked up from germline, CDR1 is SEHNR and CDR2 is FQNEAQ (reference sequence). J gave up 4 bases and V 6 bases, and 6 bases lay outside the gene matches. The CDR3 nucleotides read TGTGCCAGCAGGTCAGGGACAGGGGATTACGAGCAGTACTTC. Protein product: CASRSGTGDYEQYF.

This chain connects TRBV28 to TRBJ2-7; D gene ambiguous. The V and J ends lost 6 bases and 0 bases respectively, with 9 bases between them. The CDR3 has 13 residues. Looked up from germline, CDR1 is MDHEN and CDR2 is SYDVKM. In DNA, the CDR3 is TGTGCCAGCAGCCGAGGCAACTCCTACGAGCAGTACTTC. This gives the protein CASSRGNSYEQYF.

The J gene is TRBJ2-1, the V gene TRBV5-1; 10 positions match TRBD2. Germline trimming cut 0 bases from V and 5 bases from J; bases unmatched to any gene: 5. This CDR3 is 16 amino acids long. Germline values: CDR1 SGHRS, CDR2 YFSETQ. CDR3 nucleotide sequence: TGCGCCAGCAGCTTGGAGGCTAGCGGGAGAAACAATGAGCAGTTCTTC. Protein: CASSLEASGRNNEQFF.

The genes are TRBV11-3 and TRBJ2-3; 13 bases are a match to TRBD2. CDR1 SGHNT and CDR2 YENEEA come from the germline V gene. The trim removed 5 bases at V and 6 bases at J, leaving 8 bases unmatched. The CDR3 totals 16 residues. For the CDR3, the DNA is TGTGCCAGCAGCCCACTAGCGGGAGGGCCCGGCGATACGCAGTATTTT. Its translation is CASSPLAGGPGDTQYF.

This chain links TRBV7-2 with TRBJ2-7, with 13 nucleotides matching TRBD2. The V gene end was trimmed by 5 bases and the J gene end by 2 bases; junction bases not matched to a gene: 12. Germline-derived CDR1 and CDR2 are SGHTA and FQGNSA. The CDR3 has 18 amino acids. The CDR3 region has the DNA TGTGCCAGCAGCCGCGCTTGGACTAGCGGGAGCGTGGCCTACGAGCAGTACTTC. This translates into CASSRAWTSGSVAYEQYF.

This clone was recorded only once. This rearrangement joins TRBV2 to TRBJ2-5; perhaps TRBD2 as D (6 bases). Trimming stripped 2 bases from V and 4 bases from J, with 14 bases between. This CDR3 has 15 amino acids. Germline loops: CDR1 SNHLY, CDR2 FYNNEI. This CDR3 reads CASSESGSWGETQYF. CDR3 sequence (DNA): TGTGCCAGCAGTGAATCCGGGAGCTGGGGAGAGACCCAGTACTTC.

This chain connects TRBV2 to TRBJ2-1; D call uncertain. Germline loops: CDR1 SNHLY, CDR2 FYNNEI. Trimming took 3 bases from V and 3 from J, leaving 15 bases between them. This CDR3 is built from 16 residues. The CDR3 bases are TGTGCCAGCAGTGAGGTCTTCAACGTCTTCTACAATGAGCAGTTCTTC. It codes for CASSEVFNVFYNEQFF.

V gene TRBV6-6 combines with J gene TRBJ2-7; no reliable D call. The CDR3 is made up of 12 amino acids. Trimming stripped 4 bases from V and 2 bases from J, with 6 bases between. CDR1 MNHNY and CDR2 SVGAGI come from the germline V gene (reference sequence). The CDR3 is CASSSTPYEQYF. CDR3 sequence (DNA): TGTGCCAGCAGTTCCACCCCCTACGAGCAGTACTTC.

In nucleotides, the CDR3 is TGTGCCAGCAGTGAAATAGCGGGAGGCCAATACGAGCAGTACTTC. This sequence encodes CASSEIAGGQYEQYF. V and J are TRBV2 and TRBJ2-7, with 10 positions matching TRBD2. In germline, CDR1 is SNHLY, CDR2 FYNNEI. This CDR3 region has 15 residues. After removal of 2 bases from V and 4 bases from J, the junction contained 5 bases not matched to a gene. Drawing the rest from reference TRBV2 and TRBJ2-7, the complete variable domain is EPEVTQTPSHQVTQMGQEVILRCVPISNHLYFYWYRQILGQKVEFLVSFYNNEISEKSEIFDDQFSVERPDGSNFTLKIRSTKLEDSAMYFCASSEIAGGQYEQYFGPGTRLTVT.

Details on this clone: Distinct nucleotide sequences in the sample also encode this CDR3. The V call is TRBV4-1, the J call TRBJ1-3; D gene ambiguous. Germline CDR1 reads MGHRA; CDR2 reads YSYEKL. The length of the CDR3 is 12 residues. V lost 3 bases and J 4 bases, leaving 4 bases between the germline ends. CDR3 bases: TGCGCCAGCAGCCAGGGGGGAAACACCATATATTTT. Protein product: CASSQGGNTIYF.

The table lists this clone with a count of one. The genes are TRBV4-1 and TRBJ2-2; 13 nucleotides agree with TRBD2. J lost 5 bases, V lost 3 bases, and 9 bases had no gene match. The CDR3 length is 18 residues. The V gene's germline CDR1 is MGHRA and CDR2 YSYEKL. The CDR3 loop reads CASSQFPGLAGQTGELFF. Here the CDR3 DNA reads TGCGCCAGCAGCCAGTTCCCGGGACTAGCGGGACAAACCGGGGAGCTGTTTTTT.

The chain joins TRBV6-6 to TRBJ2-1, with D unclear. Per germline, CDR1 MNHNY and CDR2 SVGAGI (reference sequence). The CDR3 consists of 12 residues. V shed 2 bases and J shed 15 bases, with 14 bases lying between them. The CDR3 region has the DNA TGTGCCAGCAGTTACATCCTAGGAATGTTGTTCTTC. Encoded protein: CASSYILGMLFF.

The rearrangement uses TRBV27 and TRBJ2-6; 8 nucleotides agree with TRBD1. Germline V gene sequence: CDR1 MNHEY, CDR2 SMNVEV (reference sequence). The V gene end was trimmed by 5 bases and the J gene end by 0 bases; junction bases not matched to a gene: 6. This CDR3 is built from 17 residues. The DNA of the CDR3 is TGTGCCAGCAGTCCTCGGACAGGGTACTCTGGGGCCAACGTCCTGACTTTC. Translation gives CASSPRTGYSGANVLTF. The full variable domain, rest sourced from reference TRBV27 and TRBJ2-6, is EAQVTQNPRYLITVTGKKLTVTCSQNMNHEYMSWYRQDPGLGLRQIYYSMNVEVTDKGDVPEGYKVSRKEKRNFPLILESPSPNQTSLYFCASSPRTGYSGANVLTFGAGSRLTVL.

V and J are TRBV29-1 and TRBJ2-3; 7 bases line up with TRBD1. In germline, CDR1 is SQVTM, CDR2 ANQGSEA. J gave up 2 bases and V 3 bases, and 8 bases lay outside the gene matches. The CDR3 spans 15 residues. The CDR3 reads CSVDGTDVTTDTQYF. In DNA form, the CDR3 reads TGCAGCGTTGATGGGACAGATGTAACCACAGATACGCAGTATTTT.